This passage covers 8 T cell receptor beta chains from one sample sequenced in a study. MiXCR was run by TCRdb on the 5' RACE reads, yielding one entry per CDR3 protein. The sample carries approximately 60,000 distinct CDR3 sequences, 20% to 25% recorded once. Sequenced sample: memory CD4+ T cells sorted from a lymph node. Stated subset: memory CD4+ T cells, CD4+CD45RO+CD25-. The receptor source for this set is a female donor with breast cancer.

The table lists this clonotype with many counts. The genes are TRBV5-1 and TRBJ2-2; 8 positions agree with TRBD1. Trimming took 0 bases from V and 1 from J; bases not matched to a gene: 2. CDR3 length equals 16 residues. CDR1 and CDR2 from the germline V gene are SGHRS and YFSETQ. Here the CDR3 DNA reads TGCGCCAGCAGCTTGGCAGGGACAGGGAACACCGGGGAGCTGTTTTTT. It specifies CASSLAGTGNTGELFF.

V and J are TRBV7-8 and TRBJ1-3, with D possibly TRBD1 on 5 matching bases. Trimming took off 4 bases at V and 7 bases at J, with 11 bases between the two ends. Germline assignment: CDR1 SGHVS and CDR2 FQNEAQ. There are 13 residues in the CDR3. The CDR3 protein is CASSSGIMNTIYF. The CDR3 region has the DNA TGTGCCAGCAGCTCAGGGATTATGAACACCATATATTTT.

Turning to this clonotype: A much larger clone sits a single nucleotide away, making a read error possible. The chain is built from TRBV20-1 and TRBJ2-1, with D possibly TRBD2 on 5 matching bases. Germline V CDR1 and CDR2: DFQATT, SNEGSKA (reference sequence). The CDR3 runs to 11 residues. The CDR3, as DNA: TGCAGTGCTAGTAGCGCGAATGAGCGGTTCTTC. Its protein is CSASSANERFF.

This clonotype was recorded a few times. V gene TRBV5-1 combines with J gene TRBJ2-6; no firm D call. V was trimmed by 2 bases and J by 0 bases, leaving 6 bases between them. Germline V gene data show CDR1 as SGHRS and CDR2 as YFSETQ. The CDR3 is made up of 15 amino acids. This CDR3 reads CASSLQLSGANVLTF. The CDR3 coding sequence is TGCGCCAGCAGCTTACAGCTCTCTGGGGCCAACGTCCTGACTTTC. Together with reference TRBV5-1 and TRBJ2-6, the CDR3 gives the full variable domain: KAGVTQTPRYLIKTRGQQVTLSCSPISGHRSVSWYQQTPGQGLQFLFEYFSETQRNKGNFPGRFSGRQFSNSRSEMNVSTLELGDSALYLCASSLQLSGANVLTFGAGSRLTVL.

This CDR3 is CASSPRGRRTWVGELFF. CDR3 coding DNA: TGTGCCAGCAGTCCCCGGGGGCGGAGAACTTGGGTAGGGGAGCTGTTTTTT. J is TRBJ2-2 and V is TRBV6-1; D possibly matches TRBD1 or TRBD2 (6 bases each). Germline V CDR1 and CDR2: MNHNS, SASEGT. The CDR3 has 17 residues. V shed 5 bases and J shed 8 bases, with 24 bases lying between them.

The sample holds a few counts of this clonotype. This chain links TRBV11-3 with TRBJ1-2; 7 positions agree with TRBD1. CDR1 SGHNT and CDR2 YENEEA come from the germline V gene. The CDR3 loop spans 13 amino acids. V lost 4 bases and J lost 7; bases outside the gene matches: 6. CDR3: CASSSGGGIGYTF. In DNA form, the CDR3 reads TGTGCCAGCAGCTCAGGAGGGGGCATTGGCTACACCTTC.

The chain's CDR3 is CASSLGGTGANSPLHF. CDR3 sequence (DNA): TGCGCCAGCAGCTTGGGGGGGACAGGGGCAAATTCACCCCTCCACTTT. The chain employs TRBV5-1 and TRBJ1-6, with 10 bases that match TRBD1. The trim removed 0 bases at V and 7 bases at J, leaving 4 bases unmatched. The CDR3 runs 16 residues. In germline, CDR1 is SGHRS, CDR2 YFSETQ.

The table lists this clonotype with a few counts. The rearrangement uses TRBV7-9 and TRBJ2-1, with 12 bases fitting TRBD1. The CDR3 contains 16 residues. The junction had 11 bases not matched to a gene; V was cut back by 6 bases and J by 8 bases. CDR1 and CDR2 from the germline V gene are SEHNR and FQNEAQ (reference sequence). CDR3 DNA: TGTGCCAGCAGTTCATCACCGGGACAGGGGGCGGATGAGCAGTTCTTC. The encoded protein is CASSSSPGQGADEQFF.